The 24 T cell receptor beta chains given below trace back to one sample, sequenced in a study of shared clonotypes between healthy human individuals. This table comes from immunoSEQ multiplex PCR, and its TCRdb copy is limited to in-frame clones, with some not included. The table shows millions of clones, with around nine tenths occurring only once. The sequenced material came from naive CD4+ T cells sorted from blood. Subset in this sample: CD45RA+ positively selected. Receptors were obtained from a man in his late teens or twenties in good health.

The chain uses TRBV29-1 and TRBJ1-2, with D possibly being TRBD1 (5 bases). The V gene's germline CDR1 is SQVTM and CDR2 ANQGSEA. There are 14 residues in the CDR3. Trimming took off 1 base at V and 3 bases at J, with 12 bases between the two ends. CDR3 sequence: CSVEAGGLDYGYTF. In DNA, the CDR3 is TGCAGCGTTGAAGCTGGGGGTCTGGACTATGGCTACACCTTC.

This chain uses TRBV19 with TRBJ1-6, with D unresolved. The CDR3 contains 14 residues. Trimming shortened V by 1 base and J by 8 bases, and 9 bases separated the two germline ends. Germline CDR1 is LNHDA and CDR2 is SQIVND (reference sequence). Written as DNA, the CDR3 is TGTGCCAGTAGTATAGGGGTTGAGGATTCACCCCTCCACTTT. It translates to CASSIGVEDSPLHF.

The CDR3 spells CSARDRRLHF. CDR3 nucleotide sequence: TGCAGTGCACGGGACCGCCGCCTCCACTTT. V is TRBV20-1 and J is TRBJ1-6; perhaps TRBD1 as D (5 bases). The ends were cut back, 6 bases at V and 15 bases at J, with 12 bases in the middle. Germline V gene sequence: CDR1 DFQATT, CDR2 SNEGSKA (reference sequence). This CDR3 is built from 10 residues.

The V and J genes are TRBV4-1 and TRBJ2-3; D remains unclear. The germline V gene encodes CDR1 MGHRA and CDR2 YSYEKL. This CDR3 spans 14 amino acids. Trimming stripped 4 bases from V and 6 bases from J, with 14 bases between. The CDR3 nucleotides are TGCGCCAGCAGCCGTAGGACCGGTACGGATACGCAGTATTTT. Translation gives CASSRRTGTDTQYF.

The chain joins TRBV7-9 to TRBJ2-3, with 10 bases identical to TRBD1. The CDR3 has 14 amino acids. The junction had 4 bases not matched to a gene; V was cut back by 8 bases and J by 2 bases. Germline V gene sequence: CDR1 SEHNR, CDR2 FQNEAQ (reference sequence). As DNA, the CDR3 is TGTGCCAGCGGAGGACAGGGGGACACAGATACGCAGTATTTT. Its translation is CASGGQGDTDTQYF. Full variable domain (missing parts from reference TRBV7-9 and TRBJ2-3): DTGVSQNPRHKITKRGQNVTFRCDPISEHNRLYWYRQTLGQGPEFLTYFQNEAQLEKSRLLSDRFSAERPKGSFSTLEIQRTEQGDSAMYLCASGGQGDTDTQYFGPGTRLTVL.

This clone was found once. V usage is TRBV6-6 and J usage is TRBJ1-6; TRBD1 aligns across 8 bases. This CDR3 has 14 amino acids. Germline lookup yields CDR1 MNHNY and CDR2 SVGAGI (reference sequence). V was pared by 0 bases and J by 8 bases, with 0 bases of the junction left unmatched. In nucleotides, the CDR3 is TGTGCCAGCAGTTACTCGGACAGGGATTCACCCCTCCACTTT. Translating gives CASSYSDRDSPLHF.

The CDR3 DNA sequence: TGTGCCAGCAGTATTCATCGACAGGGTAGTGAAGCTTTCTTT. Amino acid sequence: CASSIHRQGSEAFF. The chain is built from TRBV27 and TRBJ1-1, with 7 bases identical to TRBD1. The V segment lost 5 bases and the J segment 7 bases; nucleotides outside the gene matches: 10. The germline gives CDR1 MNHEY, CDR2 SMNVEV (reference sequence). The CDR3 sequence is 14 residues long.

The chain couples TRBV6-5 to TRBJ2-7; 7 positions agree with TRBD1. Looked up from germline, CDR1 is MNHEY and CDR2 is SVGAGI. Losses at the gene ends were 7 bases for V and 2 bases for J; bases not matched to a gene: 5. The CDR3 runs to 13 residues. CDR3 in DNA: TGTGCCAGCAAGGGGGCGCGTGCCTACGAGCAGTACTTC. Its translation is CASKGARAYEQYF.

Written as DNA, the CDR3 is TGTGCCAGCAGGCAGGGTCCTACGCAGTATTTT. Translated, it gives CASRQGPTQYF. The chain links TRBV6-5 to TRBJ2-3, with D possibly matching TRBD1 (5 bases). The CDR3 sequence is 11 residues long. V was clipped by 6 bases and J by 8 bases, with 9 bases between them. Per germline, CDR1 MNHEY and CDR2 SVGAGI.

With regard to this clone: The sample holds other DNA sequences that translate to the same CDR3. The rearrangement joins TRBV2 to TRBJ1-5, with D unclear. The CDR3 extends over 15 amino acids. Trimming cost V 3 bases and J 0 bases, with 9 bases left between them. Per germline, CDR1 SNHLY and CDR2 FYNNEI. Written as DNA, the CDR3 is TGTGCCAGCAGTGAGCGGGGAAATAGCAATCAGCCCCAGCATTTT. Translating gives CASSERGNSNQPQHF.

This sequence joins TRBV7-9 and TRBJ2-1; TRBD2 aligns across 10 bases. The CDR3 covers 19 residues. Trimming removed 1 base from V and 2 bases from J; junction bases left unmatched: 11. CDR1 and CDR2 (germline): SEHNR, FQNEAQ (reference sequence). The CDR3: CASSLGGGSGGRTYNEQFF. CDR3 in DNA: TGTGCCAGCAGCTTAGGCGGCGGTAGCGGGGGGCGAACCTACAATGAGCAGTTCTTC.

In its sample, this clone was seen a few times. J is TRBJ1-5 and V is TRBV30; no reliable D call. The germline V and J ends were trimmed by 1 base and 9 bases, with 13 bases remaining between them. The V gene's germline CDR1 is GTSNPN and CDR2 SVGIG (reference sequence). The CDR3 runs 13 residues. This CDR3 reads CAWSERVWAPQHF. CDR3 nucleotides: TGTGCCTGGAGTGAGAGGGTATGGGCGCCCCAGCATTTT.

The V call is TRBV5-1, the J call TRBJ2-3, with D possibly TRBD1 on 6 matching bases. The CDR3 sequence is 15 residues long. The germline V gene encodes CDR1 SGHRS and CDR2 YFSETQ. V shed 4 bases and J shed 5 bases, with 17 bases lying between them. This CDR3 is CASSLTYREVDTQYF. The CDR3 DNA follows: TGCGCCAGCAGCCTTACATACAGGGAAGTAGATACGCAGTATTTT.

The sample holds a few counts of this clone. This CDR3 reads CAISRGGVRDGYTF. The CDR3 DNA follows: TGTGCCATCAGTCGAGGCGGGGTCCGTGATGGCTACACCTTC. This chain joins TRBV10-3 and TRBJ1-2, with no clear D. Germline V gene data show CDR1 as ENHRY and CDR2 as SYGVKD. The CDR3 sequence is 14 residues long. Deletions cut 5 bases from V and 6 bases from J, with 16 bases between.

For this clone: Other DNA variants within this sample encode the same CDR3. The chain uses TRBV18 and TRBJ2-5; D is uncertain. The CDR3 is made up of 13 amino acids. The V and J ends lost 2 bases and 1 base respectively, with 5 bases between them. The germline V gene has CDR1 KGHSH and CDR2 LQKENI. CDR3 amino acids: CASSPTLQETQYF. Here the CDR3 DNA reads TGTGCCAGCTCACCAACCCTCCAAGAGACCCAGTACTTC. The full variable domain, in which reference TRBV18 and TRBJ2-5 provide the parts outside the CDR3, is NAGVMQNPRHLVRRRGQEARLRCSPMKGHSHVYWYRQLPEEGLKFMVYLQKENIIDESGMPKERFSAEFPKEGPSILRIQQVVRGDSAAYFCASSPTLQETQYFGPGTRLLVL.

The rearrangement uses TRBV27 and TRBJ1-2, with D possibly TRBD1 on 6 matching bases. Germline V gives CDR1 MNHEY, CDR2 SMNVEV (reference sequence). This CDR3 spans 15 amino acids. V was shortened by 5 bases and J by 6 bases, with 19 bases between the two germline ends. Here the CDR3 reads CASSHNGQIWNGYTF. The CDR3 nucleotides read TGTGCCAGCAGTCATAACGGACAGATCTGGAATGGCTACACCTTC.

V usage is TRBV19 and J usage is TRBJ2-1; 9 bases agree with TRBD1. Germline assignment: CDR1 LNHDA and CDR2 SQIVND (reference sequence). CDR3 size: 13 residues. After removal of 6 bases from V and 6 bases from J, the junction contained 3 bases not matched to a gene. The CDR3 nucleotides read TGTGCCAGTAGACGGACAGGGGTCAATGAGCAGTTCTTC. Its protein is CASRRTGVNEQFF.

The gene calls are TRBV11-2 and TRBJ2-7; the match to TRBD1 covers 9 bases. This CDR3 spans 17 amino acids. V shed 1 base, J shed 2 bases, and the junction held 9 bases outside the gene matches. CDR1 and CDR2 (germline): SGHAT, FQNNGV. The CDR3 reads CASSLAPGQGWAYEQYF. The CDR3 DNA follows: TGTGCCAGCAGCTTAGCGCCGGGACAGGGATGGGCCTACGAGCAGTACTTC.

This clone has only a few counts. The chain recombines TRBV7-9 with TRBJ1-3; 7 bases are a match to TRBD1. V lost 3 bases, J lost 7 bases, and 6 bases stayed unmatched. Germline assignment: CDR1 SEHNR and CDR2 FQNEAQ (reference sequence). This CDR3 spans 14 amino acids. The CDR3 sequence: CASSLTGRLNTIYF. The DNA for the CDR3 is TGTGCCAGCAGCTTGACAGGGAGGCTCAACACCATATATTTT.

V and J are TRBV29-1 and TRBJ1-1, with TRBD1 as a possible D gene (5 bases). The ends were cut back, 2 bases at V and 11 bases at J, with 21 bases in the middle. Germline V gene data show CDR1 as SQVTM and CDR2 as ANQGSEA. The CDR3 length is 14 residues. This CDR3 is CSVEIGGLQRVAFF. The CDR3 DNA sequence: TGCAGCGTTGAAATCGGGGGGTTACAGAGGGTGGCTTTCTTT.

A remark on this clone: In the same sample, other DNA sequences code for this CDR3. CDR3 DNA sequence: TGTGCCAGCAGTCCAGGGGCCTACGAGCAGTACTTC. Its protein product is CASSPGAYEQYF. The chain employs TRBV6-1 and TRBJ2-7; D might be TRBD1 (6 bases). Germline loops: CDR1 MNHNS, CDR2 SASEGT. CDR3 length: 12 amino acids. Between the trimmed V and J ends, which lost 5 bases and 2 bases, there was a span of 7 bases.

The chain is built from TRBV7-9 and TRBJ1-1, with D possibly matching TRBD1 (6 bases). Germline CDR1 and CDR2: SEHNR and FQNEAQ (reference sequence). The V and J ends lost 1 base and 5 bases respectively, with 17 bases between them. CDR3 length equals 16 residues. CDR3 region: CASSLDLGQGQTEAFF. CDR3 DNA sequence: TGTGCCAGCAGCTTAGACTTGGGGCAGGGGCAAACTGAAGCTTTCTTT.

CDR3 nucleotides: TGTGCCAGCAGCTTCGGACAGGAATTCAAGCAGTACTTC. Translating it yields CASSFGQEFKQYF. The V call is TRBV5-6, the J call TRBJ2-7; 7 bases fit TRBD1. The CDR3 runs 13 residues. Per germline, CDR1 SGHDT and CDR2 YYEEEE. J was trimmed by 8 bases and V by 2 bases; bases with no gene match: 7.

The chain uses TRBV18 and TRBJ1-2; TRBD1 matches 7 bases. CDR1 is KGHSH, CDR2 LQKENI, per germline. The CDR3 runs to 14 residues. J gave up 8 bases and V 2 bases, and 8 bases lay outside the gene matches. The CDR3 DNA reads as TGTGCCAGCTCACCAATGACAGGGCTGAGAGGCTACACCTTC. Translation: CASSPMTGLRGYTF.